The clone carrying this T cell receptor delta chain showed up many times. Its antigen is undetermined. Trimming cost V 0 bases and J 2 bases, with 13 bases left between them. This CDR3 is built from 16 residues. Germline V CDR1 and CDR2: TSWWSYY, QGS. The data belong to a study of γδ T cells in repeated Plasmodium falciparum infection. Study summary: Malian children with intense seasonal malaria exposure were compared with matched Australian children. Four controlled malaria infections with P. falciparum NF54 spanned about 640 days.

General observations from the study: In Vdelta2-negative, largely Vdelta1+, gammadelta repertoires, repeated controlled infections appeared to drive clonal selection waves.

Vgamma9/Vdelta2+ and Vdelta2-negative gammadelta T cells were flow-sorted from PBMC for bulk sequencing. TCRdb called clones from the multiplex PCR reads again using CATT. The profile covers over 55,000 delta-chain clones, with over 1.5% appearing a single time and about 15% taken by the ten largest. The sequence was collected from a pool of human donors (malaria-infected and uninfected, not separated). The chain joins TRDV1 to TRDJ1; D not certain. The sequencing input was gamma-delta T cells from blood. Here the CDR3 DNA reads TGTGCTCTTGGGGAACTAGATAATTTTTGGACCGATAAACTCATCTTT. Translating it yields CALGELDNFWTDKLIF.